The T cell receptor (beta chain) described here comes from a study of blood T cell repertoires in COVID-19. V lost 0 bases and J lost 3, with 15 bases in between. This CDR3 comprises 16 residues. Germline V gene data show CDR1 as MGHRA and CDR2 as YSYEKL. Some clones are missing from TCRdb's copy, which holds only in-frame ones; the method was immunoSEQ multiplex PCR. This sample has hundreds of thousands of clones, with 70% to 90% found just once. The participants were between roughly 18 and 90 years old and came from some 23 US areas. Assignment of participants to cohorts was predicated upon participant-reported clinical history. Two negative PCRs, clearance, or symptom resolution were required of recovered Cohort 3 donors.

Sequences were obtained from PBMCs or T cells enriched from blood (not recorded which). This receptor was obtained from a woman between 40 and 50 years old who had recovered from COVID-19. The chain joins TRBV4-1 to TRBJ2-7; the D is unclear. CDR3 nucleotides: TGCGCCAGCAGCCAAGAGAGAAACAGCCGGTTCTACGAGCAGTACTTC. The encoded protein is CASSQERNSRFYEQYF.